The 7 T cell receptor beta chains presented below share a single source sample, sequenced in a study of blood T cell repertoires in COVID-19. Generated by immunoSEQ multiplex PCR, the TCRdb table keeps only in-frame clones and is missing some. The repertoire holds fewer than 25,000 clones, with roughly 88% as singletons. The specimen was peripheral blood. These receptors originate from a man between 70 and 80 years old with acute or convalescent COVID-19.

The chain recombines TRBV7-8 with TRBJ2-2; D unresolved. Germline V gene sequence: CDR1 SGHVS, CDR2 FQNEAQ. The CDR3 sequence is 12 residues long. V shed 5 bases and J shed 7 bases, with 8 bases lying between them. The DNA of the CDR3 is TGTGCCAGCAGCCCCCCCCGCGGGGAGCTGTTTTTT. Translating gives CASSPPRGELFF.

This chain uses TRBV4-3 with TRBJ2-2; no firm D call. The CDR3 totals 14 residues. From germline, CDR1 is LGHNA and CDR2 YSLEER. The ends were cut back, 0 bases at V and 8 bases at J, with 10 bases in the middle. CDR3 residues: CASSQEPTRGELFF. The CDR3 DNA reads TGCGCCAGCAGCCAAGAACCAACCCGGGGGGAGCTGTTTTTT.

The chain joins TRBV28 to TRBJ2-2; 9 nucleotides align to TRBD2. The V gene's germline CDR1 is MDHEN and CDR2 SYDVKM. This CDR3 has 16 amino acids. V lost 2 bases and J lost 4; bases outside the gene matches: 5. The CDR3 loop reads CASSLASGAITGELFF. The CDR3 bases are TGTGCCAGCAGTTTAGCTAGCGGGGCTATCACCGGGGAGCTGTTTTTT.

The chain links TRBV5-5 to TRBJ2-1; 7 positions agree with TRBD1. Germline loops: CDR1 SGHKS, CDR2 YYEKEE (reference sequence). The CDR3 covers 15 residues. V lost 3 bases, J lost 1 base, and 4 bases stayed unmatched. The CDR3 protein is CASSSTGMSYNEQFF. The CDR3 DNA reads TGTGCCAGCAGCTCGACAGGGATGTCCTACAATGAGCAGTTCTTC.

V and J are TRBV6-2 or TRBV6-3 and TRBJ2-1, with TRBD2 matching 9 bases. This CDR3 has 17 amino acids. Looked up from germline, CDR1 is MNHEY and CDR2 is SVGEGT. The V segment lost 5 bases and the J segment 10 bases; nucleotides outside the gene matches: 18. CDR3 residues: CASSPPLGAGGSTEQFF. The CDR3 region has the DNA TGTGCCAGCAGTCCCCCTCTCGGAGCGGGGGGTAGCACAGAGCAGTTCTTC.

The CDR3 DNA is TGTGCCAGCAGGTTGGACAGGTTAGAGACCCAGTACTTC. Encoded protein: CASRLDRLETQYF. The gene calls are TRBV2 and TRBJ2-5, with 7 bases lining up with TRBD1. CDR3 size: 13 residues. CDR1 is SNHLY and CDR2 is FYNNEI in the germline V gene. The V gene end was trimmed by 6 bases and the J gene end by 4 bases; junction bases not matched to a gene: 5. Together with reference TRBV2 and TRBJ2-5, the CDR3 gives the full variable domain: EPEVTQTPSHQVTQMGQEVILRCVPISNHLYFYWYRQILGQKVEFLVSFYNNEISEKSEIFDDQFSVERPDGSNFTLKIRSTKLEDSAMYFCASRLDRLETQYFGPGTRLLVL.

CDR3: CASSPQLAGNTDTQYF. CDR3 DNA: TGTGCCAGCTCACCACAGCTAGCGGGTAACACAGATACGCAGTATTTT. This chain connects TRBV18 to TRBJ2-3; 8 positions agree with TRBD2. The CDR3 is 16 amino acids. V lost 1 base to trimming and J lost 2 bases; unmatched junction nucleotides: 5. Germline lookup yields CDR1 KGHSH and CDR2 LQKENI.